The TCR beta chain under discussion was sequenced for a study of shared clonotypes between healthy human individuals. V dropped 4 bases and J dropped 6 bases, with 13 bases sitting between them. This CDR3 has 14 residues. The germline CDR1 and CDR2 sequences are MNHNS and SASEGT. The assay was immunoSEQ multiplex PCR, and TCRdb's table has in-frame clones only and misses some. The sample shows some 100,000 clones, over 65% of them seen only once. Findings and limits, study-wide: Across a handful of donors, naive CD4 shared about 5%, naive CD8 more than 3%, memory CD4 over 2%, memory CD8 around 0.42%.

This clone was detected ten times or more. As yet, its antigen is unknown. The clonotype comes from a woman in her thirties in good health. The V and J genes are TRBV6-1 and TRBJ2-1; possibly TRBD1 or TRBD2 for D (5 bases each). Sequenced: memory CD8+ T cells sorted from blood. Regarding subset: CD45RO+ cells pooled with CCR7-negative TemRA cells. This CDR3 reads CASSGDGPSNEQFF. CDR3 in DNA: TGTGCCAGCAGTGGGGACGGTCCCAGCAATGAGCAGTTCTTC.